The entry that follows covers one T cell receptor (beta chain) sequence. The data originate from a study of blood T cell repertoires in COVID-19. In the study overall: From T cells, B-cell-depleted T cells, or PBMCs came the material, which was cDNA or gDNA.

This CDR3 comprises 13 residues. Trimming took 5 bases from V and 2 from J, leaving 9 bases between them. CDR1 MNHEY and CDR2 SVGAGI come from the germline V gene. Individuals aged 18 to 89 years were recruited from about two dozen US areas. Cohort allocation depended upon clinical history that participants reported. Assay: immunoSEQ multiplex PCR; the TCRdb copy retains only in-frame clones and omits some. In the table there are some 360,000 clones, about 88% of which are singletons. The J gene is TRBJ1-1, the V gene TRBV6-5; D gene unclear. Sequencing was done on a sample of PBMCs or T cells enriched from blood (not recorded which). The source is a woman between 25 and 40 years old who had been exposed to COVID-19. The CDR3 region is CASSPGSNTEAFF. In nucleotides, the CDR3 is TGTGCCAGCAGTCCCGGGAGTAACACTGAAGCTTTCTTT.